This T cell receptor (beta chain) was obtained from a study of monozygotic twins with inflammatory bowel disease. cDNA synthesis was performed in eight separate reactions for each sample. TCRdb derives one entry per CDR3 protein from the 5' RACE reads, leaving out DNA. Its clone listing holds more than 300,000 distinct CDR3 sequences. This CDR3 region has 16 residues. Germline values: CDR1 LGHNA, CDR2 YSLEER. Collection of a roughly 2.5 ml blood sample took place per donor. The receptor comes from a human donor with ulcerative colitis or Crohn's disease, or a healthy co-twin of an affected twin (not recorded which). Sequenced input: blood. The gene calls are TRBV4-3 and TRBJ2-3; TCRdb reports TRBD2, a call that lacks DNA to check it against. The CDR3 protein is CASSPAAGGRTDTQYF.